Included here is one T cell receptor (beta chain) sequence, with context. Repertoires were generated with immunoSEQ multiplex PCR, while TCRdb's copy carries only in-frame clones and drops some. The sample includes about 2.4 million clones, approximately 93% of them seen just once. This sample is drawn from a study of shared clonotypes between healthy human individuals. Sequences were obtained from naive CD4+ T cells from PBMCs. Subset specified: CD45RA+ positively selected. The source is a man younger than 35 in good health. Some clones in this sample may be carry-over from other donors' samples.

The CDR3 region is CASSRMGTREKTQYF. The CDR3 bases are TGTGCCAGCAGCCGAATGGGGACAAGGGAGAAGACCCAGTACTTC. The chain has TRBV5-6 and TRBJ2-5; the D gene is possibly TRBD1 (6 bases). V lost 4 bases and J 6 bases, leaving 19 bases between the germline ends. Germline CDR1 reads SGHDT; CDR2 reads YYEEEE. The CDR3 is 15 amino acids.